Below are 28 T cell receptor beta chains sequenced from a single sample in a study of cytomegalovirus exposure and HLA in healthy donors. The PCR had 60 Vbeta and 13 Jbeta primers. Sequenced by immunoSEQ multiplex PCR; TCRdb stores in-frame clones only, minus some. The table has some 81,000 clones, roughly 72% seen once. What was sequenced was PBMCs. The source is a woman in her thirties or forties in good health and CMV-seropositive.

For the CDR3, the DNA is TGTGCCAGCAGCCAAGGGACAGCCAACAATCAGCCCCAGCATTTT. This sequence encodes CASSQGTANNQPQHF. The chain links TRBV7-9 to TRBJ1-5, with 7 bases identical to TRBD1. The J segment lost 3 bases and the V segment lost 5 bases, leaving 7 bases of the junction unmatched. Germline CDR1 reads SEHNR; CDR2 reads FQNEAQ (reference sequence). The CDR3 has 15 residues.

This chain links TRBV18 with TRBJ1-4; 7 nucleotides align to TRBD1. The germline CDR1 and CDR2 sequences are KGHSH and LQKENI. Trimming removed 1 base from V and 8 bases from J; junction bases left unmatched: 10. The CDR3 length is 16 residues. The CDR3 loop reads CASSPRGQPVREKLFF. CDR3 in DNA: TGTGCCAGCTCACCACGGGGACAGCCTGTGAGGGAAAAACTGTTTTTT.

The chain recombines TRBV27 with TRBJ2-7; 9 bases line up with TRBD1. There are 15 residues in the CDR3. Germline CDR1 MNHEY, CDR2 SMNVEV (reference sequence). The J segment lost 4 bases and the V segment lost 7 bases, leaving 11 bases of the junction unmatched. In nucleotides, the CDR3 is TGTGCCAGCAATTCACCCGGGACAGGGATATACGAGCAGTACTTC. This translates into CASNSPGTGIYEQYF.

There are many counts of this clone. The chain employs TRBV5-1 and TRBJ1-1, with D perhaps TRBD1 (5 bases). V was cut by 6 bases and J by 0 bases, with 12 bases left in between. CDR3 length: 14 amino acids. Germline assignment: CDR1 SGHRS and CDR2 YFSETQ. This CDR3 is CASNGGTMNTEAFF. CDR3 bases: TGCGCCAGCAATGGGGGGACCATGAACACTGAAGCTTTCTTT.

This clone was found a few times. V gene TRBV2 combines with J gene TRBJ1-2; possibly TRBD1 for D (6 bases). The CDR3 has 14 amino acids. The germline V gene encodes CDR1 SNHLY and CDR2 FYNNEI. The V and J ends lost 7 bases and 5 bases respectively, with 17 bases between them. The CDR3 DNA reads TGTGCCAGCATAAGAGATATGGGGGCATATGGCTACACCTTC. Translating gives CASIRDMGAYGYTF.

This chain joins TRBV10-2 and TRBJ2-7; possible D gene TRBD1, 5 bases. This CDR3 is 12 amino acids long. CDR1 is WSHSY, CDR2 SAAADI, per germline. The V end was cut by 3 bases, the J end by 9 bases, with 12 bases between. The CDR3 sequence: CASSETGQSQYF. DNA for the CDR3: TGCGCCAGCAGTGAAACTGGACAATCGCAGTACTTC.

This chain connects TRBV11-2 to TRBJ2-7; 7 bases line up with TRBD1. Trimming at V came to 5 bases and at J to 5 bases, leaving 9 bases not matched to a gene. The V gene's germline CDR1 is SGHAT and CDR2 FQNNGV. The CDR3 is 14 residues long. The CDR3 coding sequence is TGTGCCAGCAGCACCCGACAGGGTTACCACGAGCAGTACTTC. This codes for CASSTRQGYHEQYF.

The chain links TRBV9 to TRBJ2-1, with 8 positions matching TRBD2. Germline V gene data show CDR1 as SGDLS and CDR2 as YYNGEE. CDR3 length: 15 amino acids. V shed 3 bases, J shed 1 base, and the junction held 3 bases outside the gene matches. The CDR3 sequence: CASSGSGMSYNEQFF. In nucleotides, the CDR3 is TGTGCCAGCAGCGGTAGCGGGATGTCCTACAATGAGCAGTTCTTC.

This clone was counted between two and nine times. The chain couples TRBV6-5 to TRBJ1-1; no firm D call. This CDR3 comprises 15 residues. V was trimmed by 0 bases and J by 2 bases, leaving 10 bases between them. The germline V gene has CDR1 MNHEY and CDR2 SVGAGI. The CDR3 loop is CASSYSERVNTEAFF. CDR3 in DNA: TGTGCCAGCAGTTACTCGGAGCGGGTCAACACTGAAGCTTTCTTT.

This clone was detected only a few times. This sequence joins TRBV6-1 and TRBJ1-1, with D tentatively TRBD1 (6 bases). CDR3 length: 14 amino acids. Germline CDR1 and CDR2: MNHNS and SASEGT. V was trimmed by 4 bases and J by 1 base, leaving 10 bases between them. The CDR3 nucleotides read TGTGCCAGCAGTGGCGGACAGACGAACACTGAAGCTTTCTTT. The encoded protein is CASSGGQTNTEAFF.

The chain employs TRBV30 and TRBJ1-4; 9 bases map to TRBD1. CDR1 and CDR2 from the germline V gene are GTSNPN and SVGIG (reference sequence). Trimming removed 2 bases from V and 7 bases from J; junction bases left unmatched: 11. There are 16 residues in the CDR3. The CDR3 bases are TGTGCCTGGAGTCACAGGACAGGGGTTCAGGGTGAAAAACTGTTTTTT. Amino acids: CAWSHRTGVQGEKLFF. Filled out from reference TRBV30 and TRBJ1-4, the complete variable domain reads SQTIHQWPATLVQPVGSPLSLECTVEGTSNPNLYWYRQAAGRGLQLLFYSVGIGQISSEVPQNLSASRPQDRQFILSSKKLLLSDSGFYLCAWSHRTGVQGEKLFFGSGTQLSVL.

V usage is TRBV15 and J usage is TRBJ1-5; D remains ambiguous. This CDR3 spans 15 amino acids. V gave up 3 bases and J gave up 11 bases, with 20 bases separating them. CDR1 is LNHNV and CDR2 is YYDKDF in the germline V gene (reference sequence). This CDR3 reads CATSSLTGILGTQHF. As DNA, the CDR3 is TGTGCCACCAGCAGCCTCACCGGGATACTCGGTACCCAGCATTTT.

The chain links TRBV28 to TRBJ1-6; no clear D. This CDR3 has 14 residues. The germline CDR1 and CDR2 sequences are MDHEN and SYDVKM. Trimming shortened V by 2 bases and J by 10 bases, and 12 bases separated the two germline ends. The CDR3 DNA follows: TGTGCCAGCAGTTTAGGCGGCGCGGGGTCACCCCTCCACTTT. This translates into CASSLGGAGSPLHF.

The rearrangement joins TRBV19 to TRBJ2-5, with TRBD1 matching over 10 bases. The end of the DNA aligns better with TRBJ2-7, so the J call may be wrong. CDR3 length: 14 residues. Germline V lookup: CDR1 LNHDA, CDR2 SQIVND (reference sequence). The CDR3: CASSTGQGSYEQYF. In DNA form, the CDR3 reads TGTGCCAGTAGTACGGGACAGGGGTCGTACGAGCAGTACTTC.

CDR3 coding DNA: TGTGCCAGCAGCCGGGGACAGGGCGGTTCACCCCTCCACTTT. Amino acid sequence: CASSRGQGGSPLHF. The V call is TRBV5-8, the J call TRBJ1-6; 9 bases agree with TRBD1. The germline V gene has CDR1 SGHTS and CDR2 YDEGEE. The J segment lost 9 bases and the V segment lost 4 bases, leaving 5 bases of the junction unmatched. The CDR3 is made up of 14 amino acids.

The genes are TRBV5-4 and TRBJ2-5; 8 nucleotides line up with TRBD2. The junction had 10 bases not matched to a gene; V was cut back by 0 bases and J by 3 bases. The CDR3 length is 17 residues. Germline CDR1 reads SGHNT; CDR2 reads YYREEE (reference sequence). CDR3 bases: TGTGCCAGCAGCTTGGGGTCTTCGCGGGGGGTGAAAGAGACCCAGTACTTC. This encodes CASSLGSSRGVKETQYF. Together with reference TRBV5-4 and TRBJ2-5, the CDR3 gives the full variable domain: ETGVTQSPTHLIKTRGQQVTLRCSSQSGHNTVSWYQQALGQGPQFIFQYYREEENGRGNFPPRFSGLQFPNYSSELNVNALELDDSALYLCASSLGSSRGVKETQYFGPGTRLLVL.

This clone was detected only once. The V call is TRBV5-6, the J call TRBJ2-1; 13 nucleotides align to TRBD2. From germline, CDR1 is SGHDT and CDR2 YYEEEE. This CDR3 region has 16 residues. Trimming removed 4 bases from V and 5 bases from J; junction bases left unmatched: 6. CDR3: CASSRGLAGANNEQFF. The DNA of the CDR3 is TGTGCCAGCAGCCGCGGACTAGCGGGGGCAAACAATGAGCAGTTCTTC.

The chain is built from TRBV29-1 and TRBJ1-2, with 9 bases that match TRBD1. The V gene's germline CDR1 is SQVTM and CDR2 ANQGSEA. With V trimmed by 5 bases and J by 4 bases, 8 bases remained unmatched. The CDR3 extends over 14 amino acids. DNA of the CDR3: TGCAGCGTTTCCCGGGACAGGGTCCTCTATGGCTACACCTTC. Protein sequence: CSVSRDRVLYGYTF.

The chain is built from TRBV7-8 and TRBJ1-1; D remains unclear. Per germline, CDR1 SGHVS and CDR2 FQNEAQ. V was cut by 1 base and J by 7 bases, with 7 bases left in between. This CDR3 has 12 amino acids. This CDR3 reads CASSLVGGEAFF. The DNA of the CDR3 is TGTGCCAGCAGCTTAGTCGGAGGTGAAGCTTTCTTT.

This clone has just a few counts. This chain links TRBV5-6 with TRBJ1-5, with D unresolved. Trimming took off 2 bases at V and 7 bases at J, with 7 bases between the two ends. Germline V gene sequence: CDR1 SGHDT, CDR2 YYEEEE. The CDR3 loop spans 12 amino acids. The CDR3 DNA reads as TGTGCCAGCAGCTTTTATCAGCAGCCCCAGCATTTT. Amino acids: CASSFYQQPQHF.

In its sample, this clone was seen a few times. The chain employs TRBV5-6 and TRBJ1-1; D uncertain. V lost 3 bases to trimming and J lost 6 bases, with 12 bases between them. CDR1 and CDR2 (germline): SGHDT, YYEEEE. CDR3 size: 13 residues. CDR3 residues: CASSSEINAEAFF. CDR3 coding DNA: TGTGCCAGCAGCTCCGAGATTAACGCTGAAGCTTTCTTT. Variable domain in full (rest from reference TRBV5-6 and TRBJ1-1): DAGVTQSPTHLIKTRGQQVTLRCSPKSGHDTVSWYQQALGQGPQFIFQYYEEEERQRGNFPDRFSGHQFPNYSSELNVNALLLGDSALYLCASSSEINAEAFFGQGTRLTVV.

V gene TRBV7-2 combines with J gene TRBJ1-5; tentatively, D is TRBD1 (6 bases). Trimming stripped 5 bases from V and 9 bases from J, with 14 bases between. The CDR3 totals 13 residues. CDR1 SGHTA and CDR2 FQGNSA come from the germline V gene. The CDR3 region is CASSPTGLGPQHF. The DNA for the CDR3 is TGTGCCAGCAGCCCCACAGGGTTGGGGCCCCAGCATTTT.

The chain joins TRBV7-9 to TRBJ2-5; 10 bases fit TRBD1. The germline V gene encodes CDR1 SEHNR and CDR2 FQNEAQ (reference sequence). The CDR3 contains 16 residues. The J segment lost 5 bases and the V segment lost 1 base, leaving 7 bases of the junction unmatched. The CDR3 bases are TGTGCCAGCAGCTTAGATCCGGGACAGGGGTTGGAGACCCAGTACTTC. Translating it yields CASSLDPGQGLETQYF.

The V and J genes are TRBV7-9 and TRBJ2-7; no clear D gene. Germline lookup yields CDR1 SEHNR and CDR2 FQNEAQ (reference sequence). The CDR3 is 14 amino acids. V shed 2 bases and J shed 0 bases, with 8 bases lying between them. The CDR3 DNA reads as TGTGCCAGCAGCTTAAGGTCAGGCTCCTACGAGCAGTACTTC. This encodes CASSLRSGSYEQYF.

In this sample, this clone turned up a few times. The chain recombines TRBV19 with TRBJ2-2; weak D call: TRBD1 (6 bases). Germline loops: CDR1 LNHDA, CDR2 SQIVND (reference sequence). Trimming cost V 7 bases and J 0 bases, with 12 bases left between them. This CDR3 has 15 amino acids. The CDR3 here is CASIQDRTNTGELFF. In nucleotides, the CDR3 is TGTGCCAGTATTCAAGACAGGACGAACACCGGGGAGCTGTTTTTT.

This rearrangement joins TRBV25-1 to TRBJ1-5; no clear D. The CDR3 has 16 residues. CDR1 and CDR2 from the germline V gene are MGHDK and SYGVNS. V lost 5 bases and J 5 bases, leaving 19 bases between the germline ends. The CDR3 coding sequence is TGTGCCAGCAGTCCCCGCCCCCGGGAAGGCGATCAGCCCCAGCATTTT. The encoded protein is CASSPRPREGDQPQHF.

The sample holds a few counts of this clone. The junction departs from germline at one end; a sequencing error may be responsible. CDR3 sequence (DNA): TGTGCCAGCGGTCCGAACCCGCAGGGGATGAGTGACTTC. It translates to CASGPNPQGMSDF. The chain carries TRBV7-9 and TRBJ1-2, with a weak D call TRBD1 (6 bases). The CDR3 spans 13 residues. Germline V CDR1 and CDR2: SEHNR, FQNEAQ (reference sequence).

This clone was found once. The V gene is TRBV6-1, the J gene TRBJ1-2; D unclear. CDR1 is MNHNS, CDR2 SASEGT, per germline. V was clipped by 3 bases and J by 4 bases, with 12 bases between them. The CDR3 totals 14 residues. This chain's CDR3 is CASSEMPGSYGYTF. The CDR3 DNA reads TGTGCCAGCAGTGAGATGCCGGGATCCTATGGCTACACCTTC.